These T cell receptor beta chains were read from a single sample in a study of naive and memory T cell subsets. One entry per CDR3 protein, called by TCRdb with MiXCR from the UMI-ligation and nested PCR reads. The data contain more than 95,000 distinct CDR3 sequences, 13% to 15% of them singletons. The sequencing sample was made of naive CD8+ T cells from blood. The origin of the receptors is a human donor in good health. Both conserved end residues are part of each CDR3. The D gene is left open where the match is weak. Clone size is given for some rows only: seen once, a few or many times, or a class if the clone is expanded.

v_call: TRBV7-9; clone_size: -; j_call: TRBJ1-1; d_call: TRBD1; cdr3_aa: CASSGTGAEAFF; cdr3_nt: TGTGCCAGCAGCGGGACAGGGGCTGAAGCTTTCTTT
v_call: TRBV5-7; clone_size: few; j_call: TRBJ1-2; d_call: -; cdr3_aa: CASTLTGPNYGYTF; cdr3_nt: TGTGCCAGCACCCTGACAGGACCCAACTATGGCTACACCTTC
v_call: TRBV20-1; clone_size: few; j_call: TRBJ2-1; d_call: TRBD2; cdr3_aa: CSAKGLAGGLGNEQFF; cdr3_nt: TGCAGTGCGAAGGGACTAGCGGGGGGGCTAGGGAATGAGCAGTTCTTC
v_call: TRBV6-2/TRBV6-3; clone_size: -; j_call: TRBJ1-1; d_call: -; cdr3_aa: CASQAVPTTEAFF; cdr3_nt: TGTGCCAGCCAAGCAGTTCCAACAACTGAAGCTTTCTTT
v_call: TRBV4-3; clone_size: many; j_call: TRBJ1-1; d_call: -; cdr3_aa: CASSQEGPGNTEAFF; cdr3_nt: TGCGCCAGCAGCCAAGAGGGTCCGGGAAACACTGAAGCTTTCTTT
v_call: TRBV12-3/TRBV12-4; clone_size: -; j_call: TRBJ1-5; d_call: -; cdr3_aa: CASSFTAGNQPQHF; cdr3_nt: TGTGCCAGCAGTTTTACGGCAGGGAATCAGCCCCAGCATTTT
v_call: TRBV2; clone_size: -; j_call: TRBJ2-2; d_call: TRBD2; cdr3_aa: CASSSPSGTGELFF; cdr3_nt: TGTGCCAGCTCTAGCCCTAGCGGGACCGGGGAGCTGTTTTTT
v_call: TRBV15; clone_size: few; j_call: TRBJ1-6; d_call: TRBD1; cdr3_aa: CATSRDRGYSPLHF; cdr3_nt: TGTGCCACCAGCAGAGACAGGGGGTATTCACCCCTCCACTTT
v_call: TRBV20-1; clone_size: -; j_call: TRBJ2-5; d_call: -; cdr3_aa: CSASPLGSGRWGETQYF; cdr3_nt: TGCAGTGCTTCCCCTCTAGGGTCGGGAAGGTGGGGAGAGACCCAGTACTTC
v_call: TRBV4-2; clone_size: -; j_call: TRBJ2-5; d_call: TRBD1; cdr3_aa: CASSQIPLPHGQAQYF; cdr3_nt: TGTGCCAGCAGCCAGATCCCCTTGCCCCATGGACAGGCCCAGTACTTC
v_call: TRBV3-1; clone_size: -; j_call: TRBJ2-1; d_call: -; cdr3_aa: CASSLEGTTSAVDEQFF; cdr3_nt: TGTGCCAGCAGCCTAGAAGGCACAACCTCCGCGGTTGATGAGCAGTTCTTC
v_call: TRBV18; clone_size: many; j_call: TRBJ2-1; d_call: -; cdr3_aa: CASSPRPVLGRSYNEQFF; cdr3_nt: TGTGCCAGCTCACCTCGCCCGGTGCTAGGACGCTCCTACAATGAGCAGTTCTTC
v_call: TRBV13; clone_size: -; j_call: TRBJ2-3; d_call: -; cdr3_aa: CASSLRLQAPSTDTQYF; cdr3_nt: TGTGCCAGCAGCTTAAGGTTACAAGCGCCGAGCACAGATACGCAGTATTTT
v_call: TRBV27; clone_size: many; j_call: TRBJ2-7; d_call: TRBD2; cdr3_aa: CASSLGAGTSGEQYF; cdr3_nt: TGTGCCAGCAGTTTAGGGGCCGGGACTAGCGGAGAGCAGTACTTC